Here is one T cell receptor (beta chain) with its context. Its target antigen remains unknown. Base qualities were left out, and no much larger clone turns up one base away. The donors were roughly 38 Caucasian individuals from Russia, aged roughly 6 to 90 years, who were systemically healthy. Each donor gave around 9.9 milliliters of peripheral blood, collected into EDTA-treated Vacutainer tubes. Ficoll-Paque density-gradient centrifugation was used to isolate PBMCs, with at least 6.5 million obtained per sample. Trizol reagent was used to extract total RNA from PBMCs, with at least 5.5 micrograms per sample. For every donor, flow cytometry on a PBMC aliquot measured the percentage of naive CD45RAhigh/CD27high T cells. The library relied on 5' RACE. Sequencing was performed on an Illumina HiSeq 2500. A second PCR of roughly 7 to 11 cycles was performed with a sample-barcoded 5' primer and a J-beta primer mix. A template-switch 5' adaptor carrying 12 random nucleotides introduced a unique molecular identifier onto each TCR beta cDNA molecule. Each sample yielded at least 2.5 million CDR3-containing paired-end reads. First-strand cDNA was synthesized from all RNA with the Mint cDNA synthesis kit, primed by a TRBC-specific oligonucleotide. Following uracil-DNA glycosylase treatment, all cDNA underwent a first 18-cycle PCR with the universal primers M1SS and BC2_uni_R. The published analysis was carried out like this. For normalization, 1 million high-quality reads were randomly selected from each sample, with every read carrying a distinct molecular identifier. Reads sharing molecular identifiers were discarded rather than binned into consensus sequences. CDR3 identification, clonotype clustering and error correction used MiTCR with a Q25 quality threshold and the strictest error-elimination algorithm. A nonparametric unseen species model with Euler transformation was used to estimate lower-bound total TCR beta diversity. TCRdb trimmed public reads at Q25 via fastp, called clones via MiXCR and kept in-frame beta chains. Merged by CDR3 protein, the rows form single entries marked with the most common genes and DNA. V and J calls and clone size were set by TCRdb, not the authors. The table for this sample lists some 670,000 distinct CDR3 sequences; approximately 52% of them were counted only once. The ten largest make up about 13% of the sample.

This specimen belongs to a study of blood T cells in healthy people across ages (dated by TCRdb to 2014 to 2015). The study in broad terms: In model experiments, template switching captured roughly one uniquely barcoded TCR beta cDNA molecule for every two T cells. Donors of different ages were randomly distributed across sequencing lanes to avoid experimental bias. To track age-related changes in TCR beta repertoire diversity, the study relied on deep sequencing normalized with unique cDNA molecular identifiers. For two donors (one aged 18 to 29 and one aged 80 or older), the study analyzed two additional independent replicas of 1 million unique cDNA reads from the same blood draw. Donors were grouped into four age groups: young (average 16 years), middle-aged (around 39), aged (approximately 67) and long-lived (just over 80). Summary of the overall study and its limitations: Estimates of total diversity from one million sequenced T cells were regarded as lower bounds and underestimates. Observed TCR beta diversity per million T cells fell roughly linearly with age, and a significant reduction was already apparent by age approximately 41. The percentage of naive T cells measured by flow cytometry correlated strongly with observed TCR beta diversity. Since profiling was done on bulk unsorted PBMCs, naive and antigen-experienced compartments could not be conclusively compared. Compared with the aged group, the long-lived group had more naive CD4+ T cells, fewer expanded clones and increased TCR diversity, a pattern suggesting age selection. Because the CMV infection status of the donors was unknown, age-related changes in expanded clonotypes may potentially have been confounded.

CDR1 and CDR2 (SGHVS, FQNEAQ) derive from the germline V gene. The junction shows trimming of 5 bases on V and 7 bases on J, and the gene matches do not reach 11 bases of it. From its cysteine to its phenylalanine, the CDR3 spans 15 amino acids. The CDR3 DNA has 45 bases and is translated from base 1. Rearrangement joined TRBV7-8 to TRBJ2-1; 7 nucleotides in the junction match TRBD2. The specimen was blood. The clonotype comes from a woman older than 75 in good health. The DNA reads TGTGCCAGCAGCCCTGAGTGGGGAGCGGGAAATGAGCAGTTCTTC. This encodes CASSPEWGAGNEQFF.